This TCR beta chain was retrieved from a study of CD8+CD57+ T cells in acquired aplastic anemia. Study-wide background: The DNA of sorted CD4+ and CD8+ cells averaged around 3.2 ug. Regarding the study as a whole: Common to patients and controls were roughly 30 CD8+ CDR3 sequences. CD8+ Simpson's diversity did not differ significantly between patients and controls.

Both TCR beta VDJ combination and CDR3 sequence profiling were carried out. Genomic DNA was the template for this profiling. In TCRdb, the reads were re-called with MiXCR into one record per CDR3 protein. The profile shows 89,000 or so distinct CDR3 sequences, about 67% of them singletons. This clonotype was counted between two and nine times. As yet, its antigen is unknown. This CDR3 has 17 residues. With 5 bases removed from V and 2 bases from J, the gap between germline ends came to 21 bases. The germline CDR1 and CDR2 sequences are ENHRY and SYGVKD. For sequencing, patients were chosen who had shown expansion of CD8+CD57+ cells by flow cytometry.

The rearrangement uses TRBV10-3 and TRBJ1-2, with unresolved D. The source material was sorted CD4+, CD8+, or CD8+CD57+ T cells (not recorded which) from PBMCs. The TCR comes from a human donor with aplastic anemia. CDR3 sequence reads: CAISSRQPIPTNYGYTF. The CDR3 bases are TGTGCCATCAGTTCACGCCAGCCAATCCCCACAAACTATGGCTACACCTTC.